This T cell receptor beta chain was recorded in a study of CD8+ T cells in alopecia areata (dated by TCRdb to about 2018). As for the study more broadly: Skin from C3H/HeJ donors with spontaneous alopecia (roughly 6-12 months old) was grafted onto female C3H/HeJ recipients aged roughly 6-11 weeks. To study T cell clonal expansion in alopecia areata, the researchers applied high-throughput TCRbeta sequencing to both the C3H/HeJ mouse model and human patients. In humans, TCRbeta sequencing was performed on scalp tissue and on sorted CD4+ and CD8+ peripheral blood T cells from healthy controls and from patients with patchy or totalis/universalis alopecia areata. Scalp clonality was compared across normal scalp (n=4), patchy alopecia areata scalp (n=8), and alopecia totalis/universalis scalp (n=8). RNA was obtained with the PAXgene miRNA kit for fixed scalp, the miRNeasy kit for PBMCs, and the RNeasy kit for mouse skin. TCRbeta CDR3 regions were amplified by immunoSEQ multiplex PCR with 35 Vbeta forward and 13 Jbeta reverse primers.

Cells from pooled mouse cutaneous lymph nodes were stained for CD4, CD8alpha, NKG2D, NKG2ACE and other markers and then sorted on a BD Influx. Study-wide findings and limitations: Unlike mouse skin, where gammadelta T cells dominate, normal human skin contains resident alphabeta T cells that get sequenced too, which complicates analysis of the scalp TCR repertoire. Shared TCR sequences between patients were less evident than in mice, which may be partly attributable to HLA diversity in the patient population. Compared with normal scalp, lesional scalp, particularly in alopecia totalis/universalis, had higher clonality and more expanded CD8+ clones, which suggests antigenic drive.

CDR1 and CDR2 (NSHNY, SYGAGN) derive from the germline V gene. From cysteine to phenylalanine, the CDR3 is 17 amino acids long. The DNA covers only part of the CDR3, 39 bases in frame from base 1. For this chain, trimming is 5 bases at the V end and 1 base at the J end, and the number of junction bases without a gene match is 12. This clone has a handful of counts. The antigen this receptor binds is unknown. In this entry, gene names and germline sequences are mouse ones. The observed sequence ends 4 residues before the CDR3 terminus, with the missing tail filled in from the germline J gene. Library preparation was by the immunoSEQ multiplex PCR assay. RNA was extracted from all samples and reverse transcribed into cDNA, which served as template for TCR sequencing. SuperScript III was used to make first-strand cDNA, primed with a 2:1 mix of oligo-dT and random hexamers. A synthetic immune receptor repertoire was used to gauge amplification bias, and whatever bias remained was removed computationally. Sequencing of the libraries was done on Illumina HiSeq using 60 bp reads that spanned the CDR3 and were read from J toward V. In the authors' own workflow: After raw reads were preprocessed to remove errors, the CDR3 was defined following IMGT conventions as running from the conserved cysteine to phenylalanine. To get clonality, Shannon entropy was normalized by log2 of the number of productive unique TCRs and the result was subtracted from 1. CD4 or CD8 identity of scalp clones was inferred by cross-referencing scalp TCRbeta sequences with sorted blood CD4 and CD8 repertoires. The clones in this table, taken by TCRdb from immuneACCESS, are in-frame only. Not every clone is retained; where verified, under half of the shortfall comes from an unresolved V gene, and the cause of the rest is unknown. The DNA was the basis for D and trimming; V, J and clone size are from that table. This sample includes 200,000 to 300,000 clones, and none of them was observed just once. About 1.2% of the sample comes from the top ten.

This receptor was obtained from a C3H/HeJ mouse with alopecia areata. Regarding MHC type, mice of this strain are H2-k. Sequences were obtained from CD4+ T cells sorted from a lymph node. The rearranged segments are TRBV13-1 and TRBJ2-3, with TRBD1 identical over 8 junction bases. The part of the CDR3 DNA that was read is TGTGCCAGCAGGATTGGACAGGGCGGAAAGGGTGCAGAA. Its translation reads: CASRIGQGGKGAE. From start to end, the CDR3 is CASRIGQGGKGAETLYF.